The 14 T cell receptor beta chains below all came from one sample that was sequenced in a study of cytomegalovirus exposure and HLA in healthy donors. With 60 Vbeta and 13 Jbeta primers, the PCR was carried out. Method: immunoSEQ multiplex PCR; TCRdb's copy keeps in-frame clones and lacks some. The sample has 140,000 to 150,000 clones, over 60% seen once. The sample taken for sequencing was PBMCs. All receptors come from a middle-aged woman in good health and CMV-seronegative.

Of note for this clone: Distinct nucleotide sequences in the sample also encode this CDR3. The gene calls are TRBV6-5 and TRBJ2-3; TRBD2 matches at 11 bases. Germline values: CDR1 MNHEY, CDR2 SVGAGI. There are 15 residues in the CDR3. V lost 2 bases and J lost 3; bases outside the gene matches: 1. CDR3 bases: TGTGCCAGCAGTTACCTAGCGGGGGGTACAGATACGCAGTATTTT. The encoded protein is CASSYLAGGTDTQYF.

The rearrangement uses TRBV18 and TRBJ1-2, with 7 bases that match TRBD1. Germline assignment: CDR1 KGHSH and CDR2 LQKENI. This CDR3 is 15 amino acids long. V lost 5 bases to trimming and J lost 8 bases; unmatched junction nucleotides: 14. Here the CDR3 reads CASSSIPQGEQGYTF. In nucleotides, the CDR3 is TGTGCCAGCTCATCCATCCCCCAGGGGGAGCAGGGCTACACCTTC.

This clone was detected only once. The chain recombines TRBV7-8 with TRBJ2-3, with TRBD2 matching over 10 bases. The CDR3 has 17 residues. CDR1 and CDR2 (germline): SGHVS, FQNEAQ. Trimming removed 1 base from V and 4 bases from J; junction bases left unmatched: 8. CDR3 in DNA: TGTGCCAGCAGCTTAGATCTAGCGGGAGCGGTGGCAGATACGCAGTATTTT. Protein product: CASSLDLAGAVADTQYF.

The J gene is TRBJ1-4, the V gene TRBV19; D is undetermined. The CDR3 totals 15 residues. Trimming removed 7 bases at V and 7 bases at J, with 19 bases between. Germline CDR1 reads LNHDA; CDR2 reads SQIVND (reference sequence). Here the CDR3 DNA reads TGTGCCAGTATTCTTGCGATGTCCCCGGGTGAAAAACTGTTTTTT. Residues: CASILAMSPGEKLFF.

The J gene is TRBJ2-5, the V gene TRBV7-9; 10 nucleotides match TRBD1. After removal of 1 base from V and 2 bases from J, the junction contained 1 base not matched to a gene. Germline V gene sequence: CDR1 SEHNR, CDR2 FQNEAQ (reference sequence). CDR3 length: 15 residues. The CDR3 here is CASSLVGQGQETQYF. DNA of the CDR3: TGTGCCAGCAGCTTAGTGGGACAGGGGCAAGAGACCCAGTACTTC.

J is TRBJ1-5 and V is TRBV2, with 7 bases aligning to TRBD1. Germline V gene lookup returns CDR1 SNHLY and CDR2 FYNNEI. The CDR3 has 16 amino acids. The V gene end was trimmed by 6 bases and the J gene end by 5 bases; junction bases not matched to a gene: 13. The DNA of the CDR3 is TGTGCCAGCAGCTATGACAGGGTGAGCGATTATCAGCCCCAGCATTTT. Protein sequence: CASSYDRVSDYQPQHF.

This clone was recorded a few times. J is TRBJ2-2 and V is TRBV10-2; possibly TRBD1 for D (6 bases). The germline V gene has CDR1 WSHSY and CDR2 SAAADI. The length of the CDR3 is 13 residues. V dropped 10 bases and J dropped 4 bases, with 13 bases sitting between them. The CDR3 DNA sequence: TGCGCCACCAAACAGGGCGCCACCGGGGAGCTGTTTTTT. Translated: CATKQGATGELFF.

The chain uses TRBV29-1 and TRBJ1-1; D is perhaps TRBD1 (5 bases). Trimming took 5 bases from V and 1 from J, leaving 11 bases between them. The germline V gene encodes CDR1 SQVTM and CDR2 ANQGSEA. The CDR3 is made up of 13 amino acids. CDR3 loop: CSVRGGPNTEAFF. The CDR3 DNA reads as TGCAGCGTTCGGGGGGGACCGAACACTGAAGCTTTCTTT.

This chain uses TRBV7-8 with TRBJ1-2, with 10 positions matching TRBD1. The junction had 19 bases not matched to a gene; V was cut back by 5 bases and J by 4 bases. Germline loops: CDR1 SGHVS, CDR2 FQNEAQ. This CDR3 is 19 amino acids long. The CDR3 protein is CASSPYAGTGAPRAYGYTF. DNA of the CDR3: TGTGCCAGCAGCCCTTACGCCGGGACAGGGGCTCCGAGGGCCTATGGCTACACCTTC.

V gene TRBV27 combines with J gene TRBJ1-1; D is unclear. Germline V CDR1 and CDR2: MNHEY, SMNVEV (reference sequence). The CDR3 totals 17 residues. The germline V and J ends were trimmed by 5 bases and 0 bases, with 19 bases remaining between them. In DNA form, the CDR3 reads TGTGCCAGCAGTGGTGGATCGGGGTCCCTAATGAACACTGAAGCTTTCTTT. Encoded protein: CASSGGSGSLMNTEAFF.

The chain joins TRBV6-6 to TRBJ2-7; 8 bases fit TRBD2. Germline V gives CDR1 MNHNY, CDR2 SVGAGI (reference sequence). This CDR3 has 13 residues. The V segment lost 6 bases and the J segment 3 bases; nucleotides outside the gene matches: 4. CDR3 nucleotide sequence: TGTGCCAGCAGCTTACTAGCGGACTACGAGCAGTACTTC. The encoded protein is CASSLLADYEQYF.

The rearrangement links TRBV7-9 to TRBJ2-7, with D possibly TRBD1 on 6 matching bases. This CDR3 region has 15 residues. CDR1 is SEHNR and CDR2 is FQNEAQ in the germline V gene (reference sequence). Trimming shortened V by 5 bases and J by 2 bases, and 16 bases separated the two germline ends. This CDR3 is CASSPAGTPAYEQYF. DNA for the CDR3: TGTGCCAGCAGCCCAGCCGGGACACCGGCCTACGAGCAGTACTTC.

The V call is TRBV28, the J call TRBJ2-5, with 11 bases identical to TRBD1. Germline V gives CDR1 MDHEN, CDR2 SYDVKM. Trimming took 6 bases from V and 5 from J; bases not matched to a gene: 5. The CDR3 consists of 14 residues. The DNA for the CDR3 is TGTGCCAGCAGACCGGACAGGGGGCCGGAGACCCAGTACTTC. This sequence encodes CASRPDRGPETQYF.

The rearrangement links TRBV30 to TRBJ1-6; 7 bases are shared with TRBD1. The V and J ends lost 5 bases and 10 bases, in that order; junction bases with no gene match: 8. In germline, CDR1 is GTSNPN, CDR2 SVGIG (reference sequence). The CDR3 is made up of 13 amino acids. Written as DNA, the CDR3 is TGTGCCTGGTCCGGAACAGGGGTATCACCCCTCCACTTT. It codes for CAWSGTGVSPLHF.